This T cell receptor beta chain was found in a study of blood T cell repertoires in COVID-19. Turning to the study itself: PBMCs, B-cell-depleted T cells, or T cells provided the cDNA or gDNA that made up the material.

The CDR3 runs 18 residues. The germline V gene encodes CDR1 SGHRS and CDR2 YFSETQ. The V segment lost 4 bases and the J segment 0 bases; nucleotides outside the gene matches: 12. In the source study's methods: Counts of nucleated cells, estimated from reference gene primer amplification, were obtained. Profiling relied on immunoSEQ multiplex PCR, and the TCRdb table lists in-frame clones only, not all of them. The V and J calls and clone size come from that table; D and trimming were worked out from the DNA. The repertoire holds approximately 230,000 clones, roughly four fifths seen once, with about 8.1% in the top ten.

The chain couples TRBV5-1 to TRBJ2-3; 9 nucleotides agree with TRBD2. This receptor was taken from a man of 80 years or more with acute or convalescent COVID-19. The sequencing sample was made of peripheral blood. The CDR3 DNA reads TGCGCCAGCAGCCCCAGACTAGCGGAGAAAGCTAGCACAGATACGCAGTATTTT. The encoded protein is CASSPRLAEKASTDTQYF. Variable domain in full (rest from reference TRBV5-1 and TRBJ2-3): KAGVTQTPRYLIKTRGQQVTLSCSPISGHRSVSWYQQTPGQGLQFLFEYFSETQRNKGNFPGRFSGRQFSNSRSEMNVSTLELGDSALYLCASSPRLAEKASTDTQYFGPGTRLTVL.